One sample yielded the 2 T cell receptor beta chains listed below, sequenced in a study of T cells after yellow fever vaccination. TCRdb called the 5' RACE reads again in MiXCR, with one record for every CDR3 protein. The sample lists hundreds of thousands of distinct CDR3 sequences, 12% seen once, with 14% to 15% in the top ten. Sequencing was performed on PBMCs, taken on the day of the yellow fever booster vaccination. These receptors came from a man younger than 45 who received the YFV17D yellow fever vaccine.

In this sample, this clonotype turned up a few times. At one end the junction does not follow the germline gene, possibly because of a read error. This rearrangement joins TRBV20-1 to TRBJ2-7; D is ambiguous. This CDR3 contains 15 residues. Germline-derived CDR1 and CDR2 are DFQATT and SNEGSKA (reference sequence). The CDR3 region has the DNA TGCATTGCTAGAGATGCGGCTCAGAGCTCCTACGAGCAGTACTTC. As protein: CIARDAAQSSYEQYF.

The genes are TRBV5-1 and TRBJ2-1, with D perhaps assigned TRBD1 or TRBD2 (6 bases each). V lost 1 base, J lost 8 bases, and 13 bases lay in between. Germline CDR1 and CDR2: SGHRS and YFSETQ. This CDR3 region has 14 residues. The CDR3 region is CASSLSQGGHEQFF. The CDR3 region has the DNA TGCGCCAGCAGCTTGTCACAAGGGGGGCATGAGCAGTTCTTC.